Shown below are 27 T cell receptor beta chains from a single sample sequenced in a study of T cell repertoires in cytomegalovirus infection. TCRdb ran MiXCR on the reads and lists one entry per CDR3 protein. The table shows 700,000 to 850,000 distinct CDR3 sequences, with about 30% occurring only once. Their antigens are not known. The sequenced sample was cultured CD8+ T cells from PBMCs, obtained from culture after CMV antigen stimulation. These receptors all come from a human donor in good health (CMV status not recorded). Some clones in this sample may be carry-over from other donors' samples.

The J gene is TRBJ2-7, the V gene TRBV5-4; TRBD1 agrees at 9 bases. V dropped 2 bases and J dropped 3; count of bases not matched to a gene: 3. Germline V gene data show CDR1 as SGHNT and CDR2 as YYREEE (reference sequence). This CDR3 spans 14 amino acids. The CDR3: CASSLRDRVYEQYV. The DNA of the CDR3 is TGTGCCAGCAGCTTAAGGGACAGGGTCTACGAGCAGTACGTC.

This clonotype has at least ten counts. The genes are TRBV4-2 and TRBJ1-4; tentatively, D is TRBD1 (5 bases). The CDR3 is 14 residues long. V was cut by 0 bases and J by 8 bases, with 10 bases left in between. Germline V gives CDR1 LGHNA, CDR2 YNFKEQ. CDR3 nucleotide sequence: TGTGCCAGCAGCCAAGATCGGGGGGAGGAAAAACTGTTTTTT. This sequence encodes CASSQDRGEEKLFF.

In this sample, this clonotype turned up many times. This chain connects TRBV7-2 to TRBJ1-5; 10 bases map to TRBD1. This CDR3 is built from 14 residues. V was clipped by 3 bases and J by 9 bases; unmatched bases: 5. Germline CDR1 SGHTA, CDR2 FQGNSA. The CDR3 reads CASSLGQGTGPQHF. CDR3 nucleotide sequence: TGTGCCAGCAGCTTGGGACAGGGGACTGGGCCCCAGCATTTT. Together with reference TRBV7-2 and TRBJ1-5, the CDR3 gives the full variable domain: GAGVSQSPSNKVTEKGKDVELRCDPISGHTALYWYRQSLGQGLEFLIYFQGNSAPDKSGLPSDRFSAERTGGSVSTLTIQRTQQEDSAVYLCASSLGQGTGPQHFGDGTRLSIL.

This clonotype was recorded many times. This chain connects TRBV12-3 or TRBV12-4 to TRBJ1-1, with 9 bases matching TRBD1. J lost 4 bases, V lost 7 bases, and 10 bases had no gene match. This CDR3 contains 15 residues. CDR3 in amino acids: CASNPTGGLVTEAFF. CDR3 DNA sequence: TGTGCCAGCAACCCGACAGGGGGGTTGGTCACTGAAGCTTTCTTT.

CDR3 region: CSAILTGGGSGDTEAFF. In nucleotides, the CDR3 is TGCAGTGCTATTCTGACAGGGGGGGGGTCCGGGGACACTGAAGCTTTCTTT. The genes are TRBV20-1 and TRBJ1-1, with 9 bases lining up with TRBD1. Per the germline V gene, CDR1 is DFQATT and CDR2 is SNEGSKA (reference sequence). With 4 bases clipped from V and 3 bases from J, the junction kept 15 bases outside the gene matches. The CDR3 has 17 residues.

This clonotype was recorded a few times. The chain couples TRBV20-1 to TRBJ1-4, with D hard to call. Germline-derived CDR1 and CDR2 are DFQATT and SNEGSKA (reference sequence). This CDR3 spans 19 amino acids. V was shortened by 0 bases and J by 5 bases, with 25 bases between the two germline ends. The CDR3 loop reads CSARDTGPRRRLHNEKLFF. The CDR3 DNA reads TGCAGTGCTAGAGATACCGGGCCGCGGAGGCGACTCCACAATGAAAAACTGTTTTTT.

CDR3 DNA: TGTGCCAGCAGCTTAGCCCCTCTCTCCGGGGAGCTGTTTTTT. This encodes CASSLAPLSGELFF. V gene TRBV11-2 combines with J gene TRBJ2-2; D gene unclear. The germline gives CDR1 SGHAT, CDR2 FQNNGV. This CDR3 spans 14 amino acids. V lost 1 base and J 6 bases, leaving 9 bases between the germline ends.

This clonotype was recorded once. The J gene is TRBJ2-1, the V gene TRBV9, with D tentatively TRBD2 (6 bases). In germline, CDR1 is SGDLS, CDR2 YYNGEE. This CDR3 has 14 amino acids. V was clipped by 4 bases and J by 3 bases, with 11 bases between them. The CDR3 spells CASSQRTNYNEQFF. The DNA of the CDR3 is TGTGCCAGCAGCCAACGGACTAACTACAATGAGCAGTTCTTC.

This clonotype was picked up many times. The chain recombines TRBV6-2 or TRBV6-3 with TRBJ2-1; D is perhaps TRBD2 (5 bases). Per the germline V gene, CDR1 is MNHEY and CDR2 is SVGEGT. Trimming shortened V by 6 bases and J by 1 base, and 10 bases separated the two germline ends. The CDR3 runs to 14 residues. As DNA, the CDR3 is TGTGCCAGCAGGACCCCGGGGTCCTACAATGAGCAGTTCTTC. Amino acid sequence: CASRTPGSYNEQFF.

Of note for this clonotype: Its ends do not fully match the called genes, so a read error is possible. This chain joins TRBV27 and TRBJ1-5, with TRBD1 as a possible D gene (5 bases). The CDR3 is 14 residues long. Germline loops: CDR1 MNHEY, CDR2 SMNVEV (reference sequence). The CDR3 protein is CASKAGSGYQSQHF. The CDR3 region has the DNA TGTGCCAGCAAGGCAGGGTCAGGGTATCAGTCCCAGCATTTT.

The table lists this clonotype with a few counts. The chain joins TRBV6-1 to TRBJ2-3, with unresolved D. The CDR3 sequence is 15 residues long. The germline V gene has CDR1 MNHNS and CDR2 SASEGT. Trimming took off 1 base at V and 0 bases at J, with 8 bases between the two ends. For the CDR3, the DNA is TGTGCCAGCAGTGAAGTAATGGTTAGCACAGATACGCAGTATTTT. Its protein is CASSEVMVSTDTQYF.

The J gene is TRBJ1-2, the V gene TRBV7-9; D perhaps matches TRBD1 (6 bases). The CDR3 length is 18 residues. Germline V gives CDR1 SEHNR, CDR2 FQNEAQ (reference sequence). V gave up 0 bases and J gave up 5 bases, with 22 bases separating them. This CDR3 reads CASSLAGPTDSRAYGYTF. In DNA, the CDR3 is TGTGCCAGCAGCTTAGCTGGCCCAACGGACAGCAGAGCTTATGGCTACACCTTC. Complete variable domain (other parts from reference TRBV7-9 and TRBJ1-2): DTGVSQNPRHKITKRGQNVTFRCDPISEHNRLYWYRQTLGQGPEFLTYFQNEAQLEKSRLLSDRFSAERPKGSFSTLEIQRTEQGDSAMYLCASSLAGPTDSRAYGYTFGSGTRLTVV.

The chain combines TRBV7-6 with TRBJ2-5; D is unresolved. Trimming removed 1 base at V and 4 bases at J, with 7 bases between. The CDR3 consists of 13 residues. Germline CDR1 and CDR2: SGHVS and FNYEAQ. Here the CDR3 reads CASSLDPAETQYF. As DNA, the CDR3 is TGTGCCAGCAGCTTAGACCCAGCAGAGACCCAGTACTTC.

This clonotype was observed a handful of times. V and J are TRBV15 and TRBJ2-1, with TRBD2 as a possible D gene (7 bases). CDR1 and CDR2 from the germline V gene are LNHNV and YYDKDF (reference sequence). The germline V and J ends were trimmed by 3 bases and 3 bases, with 12 bases remaining between them. There are 15 residues in the CDR3. This chain's CDR3 is CATSSRGGVYNEQFF. The CDR3 nucleotides read TGTGCCACCAGCAGTAGGGGGGGAGTCTACAATGAGCAGTTCTTC.

This clonotype came up a few times. J is TRBJ1-5 and V is TRBV12-3 or TRBV12-4, with 7 bases identical to TRBD1. This CDR3 is 12 amino acids long. The ends lost 10 bases at V and 2 bases at J; junction bases unmatched: 2. CDR3 protein: CANRGGNQPQHF. The DNA of the CDR3 is TGTGCCAACAGGGGTGGCAATCAGCCCCAGCATTTT.

This chain links TRBV7-9 with TRBJ1-3, with D unresolved. Trimming left V 7 bases short and J 1 base short, with 11 bases between. The CDR3 is made up of 14 amino acids. Germline CDR1 SEHNR, CDR2 FQNEAQ (reference sequence). For the CDR3, the DNA is TGTGCCAGCATCTCGGGAGGATCTGGAAACACCATATATTTT. It encodes CASISGGSGNTIYF.

Many counts were recorded for this clonotype. The chain combines TRBV4-1 with TRBJ1-5; TRBD1 might be the D (5 bases). V was cut by 2 bases and J by 9 bases, with 17 bases left in between. CDR1 and CDR2 (germline): MGHRA, YSYEKL. The CDR3 extends over 15 amino acids. The CDR3, as DNA: TGCGCCAGCAGCCAATATGGGCAGGGTGGAGGGCCCCAGCATTTT. As protein: CASSQYGQGGGPQHF.

To note about this clonotype: An end of the junction differs from the germline gene, which may be a read error. The chain combines TRBV6-5 with TRBJ2-1, with 8 bases identical to TRBD1. Germline lookup yields CDR1 MNHEY and CDR2 SVGAGI. The CDR3 sequence is 13 residues long. The CDR3 protein is CASSYSTGDEQFF. The DNA of the CDR3 is TGTGCCAGCAGTTACTCGACAGGGGATGAACAGTTCTTC.

This clonotype has a count of ten or more. CDR3 loop: CASSLDPNSNQPQHF. The CDR3 DNA reads as TGTGCCAGCAGCTTAGATCCCAATAGCAATCAGCCCCAGCATTTT. The chain joins TRBV7-8 to TRBJ1-5; no clear D gene. The CDR3 is 15 residues long. The germline V gene has CDR1 SGHVS and CDR2 FQNEAQ. V dropped 1 base and J dropped 0 bases, with 7 bases sitting between them.

V gene TRBV4-2 combines with J gene TRBJ1-6; no firm D call. From germline, CDR1 is LGHNA and CDR2 YNFKEQ. This CDR3 has 17 amino acids. The V end was cut by 2 bases, the J end by 2 bases, with 13 bases between. The CDR3 loop reads CASSQTSRSPYNSPLHF. The DNA of the CDR3 is TGTGCCAGCAGCCAAACCAGTAGGAGCCCCTATAATTCACCCCTCCACTTT.

The V call is TRBV6-5, the J call TRBJ1-2; D unresolved. Trimming removed 3 bases from V and 4 bases from J, with 18 bases in between. Per the germline V gene, CDR1 is MNHEY and CDR2 is SVGAGI. CDR3 size: 16 residues. This chain's CDR3 is CASSYGGHGLVYGYTF. Written as DNA, the CDR3 is TGTGCCAGCAGTTATGGTGGGCACGGATTAGTCTATGGCTACACCTTC.

This clonotype has at least ten counts. This rearrangement joins TRBV7-2 to TRBJ2-7; 9 positions match TRBD2. The CDR3 runs 15 residues. After removal of 2 bases from V and 5 bases from J, the junction contained 7 bases not matched to a gene. Germline V lookup: CDR1 SGHTA, CDR2 FQGNSA. The CDR3 nucleotides read TGTGCCAGCAGCTTAACGGTAGCGGGGGCGAACGAGCAGTACTTC. Its translation: CASSLTVAGANEQYF.

V is TRBV7-2 and J is TRBJ2-7; D ambiguous. The V gene lost 5 bases and the J gene lost 3 bases, with 11 bases spanning the gap. CDR3 length: 13 amino acids. Germline V gene data show CDR1 as SGHTA and CDR2 as FQGNSA. The CDR3 DNA follows: TGTGCCAGCAGCCCAGGACGTTACTACGAGCAGTACGTC. Translation gives CASSPGRYYEQYV.

This clonotype was seen repeatedly, ten times or more. This chain joins TRBV7-8 and TRBJ2-3; 12 bases match TRBD2. Germline lookup yields CDR1 SGHVS and CDR2 FQNEAQ. The V segment lost 1 base and the J segment 5 bases; nucleotides outside the gene matches: 4. The CDR3 runs to 16 residues. CDR3: CASSLELAGGQDTQYF. The CDR3 DNA is TGTGCCAGCAGCTTAGAGCTAGCGGGGGGGCAAGATACGCAGTATTTT.

The chain links TRBV27 to TRBJ2-7, with 10 bases that match TRBD2. CDR3 length equals 15 residues. The germline V gene has CDR1 MNHEY and CDR2 SMNVEV (reference sequence). J lost 6 bases, V lost 5 bases, and 10 bases had no gene match. CDR3 DNA: TGTGCCAGCAGTCCCAGCGGGGGGGCTTTAGGCGAGCAGTACGTC. This gives the protein CASSPSGGALGEQYV.

The table lists this clonotype with many counts. V is TRBV7-2 and J is TRBJ1-1, with D uncertain. The length of the CDR3 is 13 residues. Trimming stripped 6 bases from V and 0 bases from J, with 8 bases between. CDR1 and CDR2 from the germline V gene are SGHTA and FQGNSA. Written as DNA, the CDR3 is TGTGCCAGCAGGCCTAGGGTGAACACTGAAGCTTTCTTT. It is translated as CASRPRVNTEAFF.

This chain connects TRBV7-9 to TRBJ1-2; possibly TRBD1 for D (5 bases). Germline assignment: CDR1 SEHNR and CDR2 FQNEAQ (reference sequence). The CDR3 has 14 amino acids. Trimming left V 5 bases short and J 8 bases short, with 18 bases between. CDR3 in amino acids: CASSPRGAVKGYTF. DNA for the CDR3: TGTGCCAGCAGCCCCCGAGGGGCAGTGAAAGGCTACACCTTC.